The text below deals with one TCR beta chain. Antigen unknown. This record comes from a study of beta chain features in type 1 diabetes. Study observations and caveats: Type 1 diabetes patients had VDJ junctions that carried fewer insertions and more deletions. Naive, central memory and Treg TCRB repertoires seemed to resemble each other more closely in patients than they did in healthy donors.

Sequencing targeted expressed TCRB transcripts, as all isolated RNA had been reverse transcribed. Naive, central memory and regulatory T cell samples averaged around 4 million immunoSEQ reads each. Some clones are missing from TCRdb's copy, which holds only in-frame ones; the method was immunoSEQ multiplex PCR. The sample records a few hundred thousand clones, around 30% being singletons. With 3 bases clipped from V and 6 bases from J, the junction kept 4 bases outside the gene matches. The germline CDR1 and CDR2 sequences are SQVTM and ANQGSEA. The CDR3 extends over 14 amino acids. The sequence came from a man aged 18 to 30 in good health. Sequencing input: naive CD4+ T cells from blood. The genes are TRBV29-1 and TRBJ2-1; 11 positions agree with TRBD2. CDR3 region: CSVETLAGGNEQFF. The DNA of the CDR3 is TGCAGCGTTGAGACGCTAGCGGGAGGCAATGAGCAGTTCTTC.